Listed below are T cell receptor beta chains from one sample, sequenced in a study of blood T cell repertoires in COVID-19. Using immunoSEQ multiplex PCR, the repertoire was profiled, and TCRdb retains in-frame clones only, with some absent. Altogether some 200,000 clones are present, roughly 87% being singletons, with the ten largest covering roughly 12%. The sample taken for sequencing was peripheral blood. The receptors were sampled from a young woman who had recovered from COVID-19. Both conserved end residues are trimmed from each CDR3. The order of the fields is CDR3 protein, J gene, V gene.

ASSPEGQGVYGYT	TRBJ1-2	TRBV5-1
ASSLIQGSTEAF	TRBJ1-1	TRBV5-4
ASSKFLASTDTQY	TRBJ2-3	TRBV4-1
ASKSLADTQY	TRBJ2-3	TRBV7-9
ASSLMGPGDTEAF	TRBJ1-1	TRBV13
ASTHGGVTYEQY	TRBJ2-7	TRBV3-1/TRBV3-2
ASSEYTRTGPNYGYT	TRBJ1-2	TRBV25-1
ASSGPTGEFGYT	TRBJ1-2	TRBV5-5
ASSATGNPGNTIY	TRBJ1-3	TRBV18
ASSSGLTQITDTQY	TRBJ2-3	TRBV11-2
ASSPEGQVWNEQF	TRBJ2-1	TRBV9
ASSISGQGATEAF	TRBJ1-1	TRBV19
ASSIWTSPYEQY	TRBJ2-7	TRBV5-8
ATSDLPRAGRGNEQF	TRBJ2-1	TRBV24-1
SVAGQVKASYEQY	TRBJ2-7	TRBV29-1
ASSKYGTGDTEAF	TRBJ1-1	TRBV5-4
ASSPDRGPNYGYT	TRBJ1-2	TRBV28
ASSPTGQLTEAF	TRBJ1-1	TRBV7-2
ASSQELAGGFYYEQY	TRBJ2-7	TRBV4-1
ASSPGTGSGNTIY	TRBJ1-3	TRBV7-6
ASSPHRTDTQY	TRBJ2-3	TRBV14
ASSSPGEGQETQY	TRBJ2-5	TRBV10-1
ASSRIGPVGRDEQF	TRBJ2-1	TRBV7-3
ASSYLGPSRGYF	TRBJ2-1	TRBV6-2/TRBV6-3
ASRTSPGLANNEQF	TRBJ2-1	TRBV27
ASSQGASYEQY	TRBJ2-7	TRBV12-3/TRBV12-4
ASSSGQGATEAF	TRBJ1-1	TRBV5-1
ASSQTGTRGWGEQF	TRBJ2-1	TRBV6-6